The T cell receptor (beta chain) under discussion was sequenced for a study of metastatic and nonmetastatic thyroid tumors. This CDR3 has 18 amino acids. V was shortened by 7 bases and J by 4 bases, with 25 bases between the two germline ends. Germline-derived CDR1 and CDR2 are MNHEY and SVGEGT. The entire patient cohort was treatment-naive prior to thyroid surgery. TCRdb recomputed clones from the PCR reads via MiXCR. The profile covers some 86,000 clones, with roughly an eighth appearing a single time and over 7% taken by the ten largest. In its sample, this clone was seen a few times. This sequence originates from a female donor with papillary thyroid cancer or a benign thyroid nodule (not recorded which). Some clones in this sample may be carry-over from other donors' samples. The sequenced sample consisted of tumor tissue. The J gene is TRBJ2-2, the V gene TRBV6-2 or TRBV6-3; possibly TRBD2 for D (6 bases). The CDR3 nucleotides are TGTGCCAGCATCCTCGGCCTAGCTGGAGGGCGTAGCACCGGGGAGCTGTTTTTT. Amino acid sequence: CASILGLAGGRSTGELFF.